These 30 T cell receptor beta chains were all obtained from the same sample, sequenced in a study of T cell changes during pregnancy in multiple sclerosis. Profiled with immunoSEQ multiplex PCR; TCRdb holds only in-frame clones, not every one. The data show roughly 30,000 clones, roughly 90% seen once. Material: CD8+ T cells from peripheral blood mononuclear cells, obtained after pregnancy. All receptors come from a female donor with multiple sclerosis, enrolled in a pregnancy study.

The rearrangement uses TRBV29-1 and TRBJ2-2, with D possibly matching TRBD2 (6 bases). There are 15 residues in the CDR3. Between the trimmed V and J ends, which lost 4 bases and 4 bases, there was a span of 16 bases. Looked up from germline, CDR1 is SQVTM and CDR2 is ANQGSEA. CDR3 DNA sequence: TGCAGCGTTGGCAGTGGGAGGCTCCCCACCGGGGAGCTGTTTTTT. Translation: CSVGSGRLPTGELFF.

This clone has just one count. The rearrangement links TRBV27 to TRBJ1-2; perhaps TRBD1 as D (5 bases). The CDR3 extends over 15 amino acids. CDR1 is MNHEY, CDR2 SMNVEV, per germline (reference sequence). Trimming shortened V by 2 bases and J by 3 bases, and 13 bases separated the two germline ends. The CDR3 DNA sequence: TGTGCCAGCAGTTTAAATCGTGCAGGGTACTATGGCTACACCTTC. Its protein is CASSLNRAGYYGYTF.

The genes are TRBV7-9 and TRBJ2-2; tentative D call: TRBD1 (5 bases). This CDR3 spans 15 amino acids. V dropped 0 bases and J dropped 1 base, with 6 bases sitting between them. Germline loops: CDR1 SEHNR, CDR2 FQNEAQ (reference sequence). The CDR3 nucleotides read TGTGCCAGCAGCTTAGCCCAGGGGAACACCGGGGAGCTGTTTTTT. Translating it yields CASSLAQGNTGELFF. Supplemented by reference TRBV7-9 and TRBJ2-2, the full variable domain reads DTGVSQNPRHKITKRGQNVTFRCDPISEHNRLYWYRQTLGQGPEFLTYFQNEAQLEKSRLLSDRFSAERPKGSFSTLEIQRTEQGDSAMYLCASSLAQGNTGELFFGEGSRLTVL.

V gene TRBV7-9 combines with J gene TRBJ2-7, with D perhaps matching TRBD2 (6 bases). The CDR3 is made up of 15 amino acids. Trimming removed 5 bases from V and 0 bases from J, with 14 bases in between. Germline lookup yields CDR1 SEHNR and CDR2 FQNEAQ (reference sequence). CDR3 nucleotides: TGTGCCAGCAGCCAAGAGGAGGGGAGCTCCTACGAGCAGTACTTC. This sequence encodes CASSQEEGSSYEQYF.

The chain is built from TRBV9 and TRBJ2-2, with D perhaps being TRBD1 or TRBD2 (5 bases each). The ends were cut back, 4 bases at V and 6 bases at J, with 10 bases in the middle. The CDR3 is 13 amino acids. Germline assignment: CDR1 SGDLS and CDR2 YYNGEE. CDR3 sequence: CASSLEGSGELFF. The CDR3 DNA sequence: TGTGCCAGCAGCTTAGAGGGGTCCGGGGAGCTGTTTTTT.

The chain couples TRBV27 to TRBJ1-1, with a possible D match to TRBD1 (6 bases). Trimming removed 7 bases at V and 3 bases at J, with 15 bases between. CDR1 is MNHEY and CDR2 is SMNVEV in the germline V gene (reference sequence). The CDR3 totals 14 residues. The CDR3, as DNA: TGTGCCAGCACTTCCAGGTCAGGGGACACTGAAGCTTTCTTT. This codes for CASTSRSGDTEAFF.

The chain employs TRBV4-1 and TRBJ2-1, with 10 nucleotides matching TRBD2. The J segment lost 1 base and the V segment lost 0 bases, leaving 9 bases of the junction unmatched. In germline, CDR1 is MGHRA, CDR2 YSYEKL. This CDR3 is 19 amino acids long. CDR3 coding DNA: TGCGCCAGCAGCCAAGACCCAAGCGGGAGGGCCAAGTCCTACAATGAGCAGTTCTTC. Translated: CASSQDPSGRAKSYNEQFF.

The V call is TRBV7-9, the J call TRBJ1-4; 9 bases line up with TRBD1. V was pared by 0 bases and J by 3 bases, with 2 bases of the junction left unmatched. The CDR3 runs 16 residues. Germline CDR1 SEHNR, CDR2 FQNEAQ (reference sequence). CDR3 loop: CASSLATGGSNEKLFF. In DNA, the CDR3 is TGTGCCAGCAGCTTAGCAACAGGGGGCTCTAATGAAAAACTGTTTTTT. The full variable domain, rest sourced from reference TRBV7-9 and TRBJ1-4, is DTGVSQNPRHKITKRGQNVTFRCDPISEHNRLYWYRQTLGQGPEFLTYFQNEAQLEKSRLLSDRFSAERPKGSFSTLEIQRTEQGDSAMYLCASSLATGGSNEKLFFGSGTQLSVL.

J is TRBJ2-1 and V is TRBV7-2; the D is unclear. Germline lookup yields CDR1 SGHTA and CDR2 FQGNSA. The CDR3 sequence is 14 residues long. Trimming removed 0 bases at V and 5 bases at J, with 8 bases between. CDR3 coding DNA: TGTGCCAGCAGCTTAGCTCCGCGGAACAATGAGCAGTTCTTC. This sequence encodes CASSLAPRNNEQFF.

The V and J genes are TRBV30 and TRBJ1-1, with a tentative D call TRBD1 (5 bases). Trimming removed 3 bases from V and 0 bases from J, with 8 bases in between. Germline loops: CDR1 GTSNPN, CDR2 SVGIG (reference sequence). The CDR3 consists of 13 residues. In DNA, the CDR3 is TGTGCCTGGAGCTGGGGGGTGAACACTGAAGCTTTCTTT. Translated, it gives CAWSWGVNTEAFF.

This clone is categorized as medium-sized. The genes are TRBV29-1 and TRBJ2-7, with 11 bases fitting TRBD2. Trimming at V came to 6 bases and at J to 7 bases, leaving 11 bases not matched to a gene. The CDR3 is made up of 14 amino acids. Per germline, CDR1 SQVTM and CDR2 ANQGSEA. Here the CDR3 reads CSVATSGALLEQYF. CDR3 DNA: TGCAGCGTCGCGACTAGCGGGGCCCTACTGGAGCAGTACTTC.

The chain recombines TRBV4-1 with TRBJ2-3, with TRBD2 identical over 7 bases. Germline CDR1 MGHRA, CDR2 YSYEKL. After removal of 1 base from V and 4 bases from J, the junction contained 5 bases not matched to a gene. The CDR3 runs 15 residues. CDR3 in DNA: TGCGCCAGCAGCCAAGTAGAGACTAGCCCAGATACGCAGTATTTT. This encodes CASSQVETSPDTQYF.

The sample holds one count of this clone. This chain joins TRBV4-1 and TRBJ1-1; unclear D gene. The CDR3 sequence is 14 residues long. CDR1 MGHRA and CDR2 YSYEKL come from the germline V gene. V lost 5 bases to trimming and J lost 1 base, with 11 bases between them. CDR3 protein: CASSDNNENTEAFF. As DNA, the CDR3 is TGCGCCAGCAGCGATAACAATGAGAACACTGAAGCTTTCTTT.

V is TRBV19 and J is TRBJ1-1; D might be TRBD1 (6 bases). V shed 4 bases and J shed 6 bases, with 6 bases lying between them. This CDR3 comprises 11 residues. Per the germline V gene, CDR1 is LNHDA and CDR2 is SQIVND (reference sequence). This CDR3 reads CASSTGAEAFF. As DNA, the CDR3 is TGTGCCAGTAGTACAGGGGCTGAAGCTTTCTTT.

A note on this clone: The same CDR3 arises from other DNA sequences in this sample as well. J is TRBJ2-7 and V is TRBV7-9, with 9 bases fitting TRBD1. CDR1 and CDR2 (germline): SEHNR, FQNEAQ (reference sequence). CDR3 length: 14 residues. Unmatched junction bases numbered 4, after V lost 4 bases and J lost 3 bases. The CDR3 coding sequence is TGTGCCAGCAGCTCGCGGGACAGGGACTACGAGCAGTACTTC. Protein sequence: CASSSRDRDYEQYF.

This clone has only a few counts. The V gene is TRBV6-6, the J gene TRBJ2-3, with 7 bases fitting TRBD2. Germline V gene lookup returns CDR1 MNHNY and CDR2 SVGAGI (reference sequence). This CDR3 has 16 amino acids. V trimming: 4 bases; J trimming: 5 bases; junction bases outside the gene matches: 12. Here the CDR3 reads CASSWLAEPTGDTQYF. Written as DNA, the CDR3 is TGTGCCAGCAGTTGGCTAGCGGAGCCCACTGGAGATACGCAGTATTTT.

This clone turned up a few times. The gene calls are TRBV7-3 and TRBJ1-1; D may be TRBD1 (6 bases). The germline gives CDR1 SGHTA, CDR2 FQGTGA. There are 14 residues in the CDR3. V lost 5 bases and J 4 bases, leaving 14 bases between the germline ends. CDR3 sequence reads: CASSRAGTSTEAFF. CDR3 bases: TGTGCCAGCAGCCGCGCCGGGACAAGCACTGAAGCTTTCTTT.

The rearrangement joins TRBV7-9 to TRBJ2-7; no clear D. CDR3 length: 13 amino acids. V lost 5 bases and J 5 bases, leaving 13 bases between the germline ends. The germline gives CDR1 SEHNR, CDR2 FQNEAQ (reference sequence). Written as DNA, the CDR3 is TGTGCCAGCAGCCCTCCGGCAGCGAACGAGCAGTACTTC. Translation: CASSPPAANEQYF.

This chain links TRBV30 with TRBJ1-6, with D hard to call. Germline-derived CDR1 and CDR2 are GTSNPN and SVGIG (reference sequence). V lost 1 base and J lost 6, with 10 bases in between. The CDR3 contains 14 residues. The DNA for the CDR3 is TGTGCCTGGAGTGCAGGACTAAGTAATTCACCCCTCCACTTT. Protein: CAWSAGLSNSPLHF. Combining the CDR3 with reference TRBV30 and TRBJ1-6 gives the whole variable domain SQTIHQWPATLVQPVGSPLSLECTVEGTSNPNLYWYRQAAGRGLQLLFYSVGIGQISSEVPQNLSASRPQDRQFILSSKKLLLSDSGFYLCAWSAGLSNSPLHFGNGTRLTVT.

The V and J genes are TRBV2 and TRBJ2-7; the match to TRBD2 covers 9 bases. CDR3 length: 14 residues. Germline CDR1 and CDR2: SNHLY and FYNNEI. Trimming took 7 bases from V and 7 from J; bases not matched to a gene: 11. The CDR3 sequence is CASIVAGAGDEQYF. The CDR3 DNA reads as TGTGCCAGCATCGTAGCGGGAGCGGGAGATGAGCAGTACTTC.

The chain couples TRBV13 to TRBJ2-7; 12 nucleotides match TRBD2. Germline V gene sequence: CDR1 PRHDT, CDR2 FYEKMQ (reference sequence). With 5 bases clipped from V and 3 bases from J, the junction kept 2 bases outside the gene matches. The CDR3 is 14 amino acids. The CDR3: CASSPTSGSYEQYF. CDR3 sequence (DNA): TGTGCCAGCAGCCCGACTAGCGGGAGCTACGAGCAGTACTTC.

The V and J genes are TRBV7-6 and TRBJ1-2, with TRBD1 as a possible D gene (5 bases). V was shortened by 2 bases and J by 2 bases, with 9 bases between the two germline ends. The CDR3 runs to 14 residues. CDR1 and CDR2 (germline): SGHVS, FNYEAQ. The CDR3 DNA is TGTGCCAGCAGCTTATATGGGGGGAACTATGGCTACACCTTC. Its protein product is CASSLYGGNYGYTF.

This clone was seen once. This chain uses TRBV5-6 with TRBJ2-7; a weak D match, TRBD2 (6 bases). Germline-derived CDR1 and CDR2 are SGHDT and YYEEEE. The CDR3 is 15 amino acids. Trimming removed 4 bases from V and 0 bases from J, with 14 bases in between. The CDR3 DNA follows: TGTGCCAGCAGCCTCCTTTTAGCGGCCTCCTACGAGCAGTACTTC. Translating it yields CASSLLLAASYEQYF.

The V and J genes are TRBV10-2 and TRBJ2-1; TRBD2 matches 9 bases. Germline CDR1 and CDR2: WSHSY and SAAADI. Trimming cost V 4 bases and J 8 bases; bases outside gene matches: 6. The CDR3 is 14 amino acids. CDR3 nucleotides: TGCGCCAGCAGTGTGCGGGAGGGGGGCCATGAGCAGTTCTTC. Protein sequence: CASSVREGGHEQFF.

This chain joins TRBV13 and TRBJ2-4; D is possibly TRBD2 (5 bases). Germline V CDR1 and CDR2: PRHDT, FYEKMQ (reference sequence). Trimming took 2 bases from V and 4 from J, leaving 9 bases between them. CDR3 size: 14 residues. The CDR3 DNA follows: TGTGCCAGCAGCTTAAAGGAGGAGAAAAACATTCAGTACTTC. Its translation: CASSLKEEKNIQYF.

This clone was seen a single time. V gene TRBV29-1 combines with J gene TRBJ2-7; 9 positions agree with TRBD2. The CDR3 sequence is 13 residues long. Germline CDR1 reads SQVTM; CDR2 reads ANQGSEA. Trimming at V came to 5 bases and at J to 3 bases, leaving 5 bases not matched to a gene. CDR3 amino acids: CSVYSGRNYEQYF. CDR3 nucleotides: TGCAGCGTTTATAGCGGGAGAAACTACGAGCAGTACTTC.

This chain uses TRBV27 with TRBJ2-5; D perhaps matches TRBD1 (6 bases). V was pared by 4 bases and J by 2 bases, with 14 bases between. The germline gives CDR1 MNHEY, CDR2 SMNVEV (reference sequence). This CDR3 contains 15 residues. CDR3 DNA sequence: TGTGCCAGCAGTTACCTCGGACAGCCACAAGAGACCCAGTACTTC. Translating it yields CASSYLGQPQETQYF.

The chain recombines TRBV6-1 with TRBJ2-1, with 10 bases aligning to TRBD2. The junction had 0 bases not matched to a gene; V was cut back by 0 bases and J by 4 bases. The CDR3 is made up of 15 amino acids. Germline V gene sequence: CDR1 MNHNS, CDR2 SASEGT. The CDR3 loop is CASSEAAGGYNEQFF. For the CDR3, the DNA is TGTGCCAGCAGTGAAGCAGCGGGAGGGTACAATGAGCAGTTCTTC.

This clone was counted between two and nine times. The chain employs TRBV4-2 and TRBJ2-3; 11 bases line up with TRBD2. J gave up 4 bases and V 4 bases, and 7 bases lay outside the gene matches. CDR3 length: 16 amino acids. Germline lookup yields CDR1 LGHNA and CDR2 YNFKEQ. CDR3 in amino acids: CASSPGVAGGPDTQYF. In DNA form, the CDR3 reads TGTGCCAGCAGCCCTGGGGTAGCGGGAGGGCCAGATACGCAGTATTTT.

This clone showed up just a few times. The chain employs TRBV6-4 and TRBJ2-6; tentative D call: TRBD2 (6 bases). V was pared by 6 bases and J by 4 bases, with 13 bases between. The CDR3 runs 15 residues. Looked up from germline, CDR1 is MRHNA and CDR2 is SNTAGT. In DNA, the CDR3 is TGTGCCAGCAGCCACGGGGAGGCAGGGGCCAACGTCCTGACTTTC. Protein sequence: CASSHGEAGANVLTF.